The present entry profiles one TCR beta chain with its context. This sample was included in a study of identical twins. A single record per CDR3 protein comes from TCRdb applying MiXCR to the 5' RACE reads. The top ten clones hold 1.5% to 2% of a sample with hundreds of thousands of distinct CDR3 sequences, over 9% of them seen once. The CDR3 sequence is 12 residues long. Trimming left V 3 bases short and J 6 bases short, with 6 bases between. A further study also used this sample, focusing on yellow fever vaccine responses in identical twins. That source notes: Convergence reportedly seemed to mark part of the twins' vaccine T cell response, with personalization marking the rest.

The receptor comes from a woman aged 18-29 years in good health. J is TRBJ1-5 and V is TRBV12-3 or TRBV12-4, with D unclear. The material sequenced was PBMCs. The CDR3 reads CASSFFIQPQHF. The CDR3 DNA reads TGTGCCAGCAGTTTTTTTATTCAGCCCCAGCATTTT.